Listed here are 13 T cell receptor beta chains from one sample, sequenced in a study of blood T cell repertoires in COVID-19. Data came from immunoSEQ multiplex PCR; TCRdb stores just in-frame clones and leaves some out. The table records nearly 350,000 clones, roughly nine tenths of them present only once. The sample comprised PBMCs or T cells enriched from blood (not recorded which). These receptors were obtained from a woman aged 25 to 39 who had recovered from COVID-19.

The chain employs TRBV6-2 or TRBV6-3 and TRBJ2-3; tentatively, D is TRBD1 (6 bases). This CDR3 is built from 14 residues. Trimming shortened V by 6 bases and J by 4 bases, and 14 bases separated the two germline ends. The germline CDR1 and CDR2 sequences are MNHEY and SVGEGT. The CDR3 protein is CASSFRGVSDTQYF. The CDR3 bases are TGTGCCAGCAGCTTCAGGGGTGTTTCAGATACGCAGTATTTT.

The chain has TRBV18 and TRBJ2-2; possible D gene TRBD1, 5 bases. Per germline, CDR1 KGHSH and CDR2 LQKENI. Deletions cut 8 bases from V and 3 bases from J, with 19 bases between. The CDR3 covers 16 residues. The CDR3 nucleotides read TGTGCCAGCGGCGGTGGGGCAGGGCTCGACACCGGGGAGCTGTTTTTT. Amino acids: CASGGGAGLDTGELFF.

The chain couples TRBV11-2 to TRBJ1-3; 7 nucleotides line up with TRBD1. From germline, CDR1 is SGHAT and CDR2 FQNNGV. The CDR3 runs 14 residues. The junction had 5 bases not matched to a gene; V was cut back by 5 bases and J by 4 bases. CDR3 bases: TGTGCCAGCAGCCCGACAGGGATCGGAAACACCATATATTTT. Translation gives CASSPTGIGNTIYF.

For this clone: Other nucleotide sequences from this sample produce the same CDR3. The V call is TRBV6-2 or TRBV6-3, the J call TRBJ2-3; 14 bases align to TRBD2. This CDR3 comprises 16 residues. Germline assignment: CDR1 MNHEY and CDR2 SVGEGT. V lost 5 bases to trimming and J lost 6 bases; unmatched junction nucleotides: 7. This CDR3 reads CASSTRTSGGLDTQYF. CDR3 nucleotide sequence: TGTGCCAGCAGTACTCGGACTAGCGGGGGGTTGGATACGCAGTATTTT.

This rearrangement joins TRBV6-5 to TRBJ2-7, with 7 positions matching TRBD1. V lost 0 bases, J lost 5 bases, and 7 bases stayed unmatched. Germline assignment: CDR1 MNHEY and CDR2 SVGAGI. This CDR3 has 15 residues. This CDR3 reads CASSYSGWQGDEQYF. As DNA, the CDR3 is TGTGCCAGCAGTTACTCGGGTTGGCAGGGGGACGAGCAGTACTTC.

Written as DNA, the CDR3 is TGTGCCACCGCGACAGGGGCACGTAATGAAAAACTGTTTTTT. Translation gives CATATGARNEKLFF. The chain recombines TRBV10-3 with TRBJ1-4; 8 bases are shared with TRBD1. The CDR3 loop spans 14 amino acids. From germline, CDR1 is ENHRY and CDR2 SYGVKD. Germline trimming cut 10 bases from V and 4 bases from J; bases unmatched to any gene: 8.

The chain combines TRBV7-6 with TRBJ1-1; 8 positions match TRBD1. There are 12 residues in the CDR3. The V gene end was trimmed by 5 bases and the J gene end by 8 bases; junction bases not matched to a gene: 4. Germline V gene sequence: CDR1 SGHVS, CDR2 FNYEAQ. The CDR3 coding sequence is TGTGCCAGCAGCCACGGACAGGGCGAAGCTTTCTTT. The encoded protein is CASSHGQGEAFF.

This chain links TRBV28 with TRBJ1-2; possibly TRBD1 for D (5 bases). Germline lookup yields CDR1 MDHEN and CDR2 SYDVKM. The CDR3 loop spans 13 amino acids. V was trimmed by 6 bases and J by 3 bases, leaving 11 bases between them. CDR3 in amino acids: CASSSGGHYGYTF. The CDR3 region has the DNA TGTGCCAGCAGCTCGGGGGGTCACTATGGCTACACCTTC.

The chain joins TRBV27 to TRBJ2-3, with 7 bases lining up with TRBD1. V lost 4 bases to trimming and J lost 6 bases; unmatched junction nucleotides: 10. CDR1 is MNHEY, CDR2 SMNVEV, per germline (reference sequence). The CDR3 has 15 residues. The CDR3 DNA reads as TGTGCCAGCAGTTCGTGGACAGGTGGGGCGGATACGCAGTATTTT. It translates to CASSSWTGGADTQYF.

This clone appeared a single time. The same CDR3 also results from other DNA sequences found in this sample. The J gene is TRBJ1-2, the V gene TRBV9; D unresolved. CDR1 and CDR2 (germline): SGDLS, YYNGEE. V shed 2 bases and J shed 6 bases, with 8 bases lying between them. This CDR3 comprises 12 residues. CDR3 nucleotides: TGTGCCAGCAGCGTTGGTCAGGATGGCTACACCTTC. Protein: CASSVGQDGYTF.

CDR3 protein: CASSKKAAGWGSPLHF. CDR3 nucleotide sequence: TGTGCCAGCAGCAAAAAGGCTGCGGGTTGGGGTTCACCCCTCCACTTT. The chain uses TRBV21-1 and TRBJ1-6. TRBV21-1 has pseudogene status. The CDR3 totals 16 residues.

The rearrangement uses TRBV5-1 and TRBJ1-1; D remains ambiguous. Germline CDR1 SGHRS, CDR2 YFSETQ. The V and J ends lost 4 bases and 1 base respectively, with 11 bases between them. This CDR3 region has 14 residues. The CDR3 DNA is TGCGCCAGCAGCCCTAGTCCACCGAACACTGAAGCTTTCTTT. This translates into CASSPSPPNTEAFF.

Worth noting for this clone: This specimen includes other DNA sequences encoding the same CDR3. The V and J genes are TRBV5-1 and TRBJ1-3, with no clear D. The V gene lost 0 bases and the J gene lost 0 bases, with 7 bases spanning the gap. The germline CDR1 and CDR2 sequences are SGHRS and YFSETQ. This CDR3 region has 15 residues. The CDR3 sequence: CASSLGQNSGNTIYF. DNA for the CDR3: TGCGCCAGCAGCTTGGGTCAAAACTCTGGAAACACCATATATTTT.